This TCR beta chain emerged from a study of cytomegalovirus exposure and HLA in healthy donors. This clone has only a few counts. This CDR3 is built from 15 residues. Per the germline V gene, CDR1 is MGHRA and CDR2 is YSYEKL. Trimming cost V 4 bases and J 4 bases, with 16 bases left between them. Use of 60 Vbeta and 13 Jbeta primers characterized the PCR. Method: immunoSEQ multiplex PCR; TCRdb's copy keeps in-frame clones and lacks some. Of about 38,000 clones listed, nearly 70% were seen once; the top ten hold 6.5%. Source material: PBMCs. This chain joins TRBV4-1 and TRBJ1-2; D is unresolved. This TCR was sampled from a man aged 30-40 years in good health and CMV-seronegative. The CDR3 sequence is CASSPLEGSVYGYTF. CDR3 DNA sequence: TGCGCCAGCAGCCCCCTGGAGGGATCGGTCTATGGCTACACCTTC.